The 18 T cell receptor beta chains in this list originate from one sample, sequenced in a study of blood T cell repertoires in COVID-19 (TCRdb year 2020). Preparation of the library involved the immunoSEQ multiplex PCR assay. The table comes from immuneACCESS by way of TCRdb, which keeps in-frame sequences with V and J called. Part of the clones is missing from these tables; in studies checked, under half for an unresolved V gene and the rest for unknown reasons. The sample table contains 6,500 to 9,500 clones; only one count was recorded for 84% of them. The ten largest clones add up to approximately 30% of the sample. Sequenced sample: peripheral blood. The receptors stem from a human donor in a cohort sampled during active COVID-19.

The table lists this clone with a few counts. The J gene is TRBJ2-2, the V gene TRBV19, with D tentatively TRBD1 (5 bases). The germline V and J ends were trimmed by 8 bases and 4 bases, with 17 bases remaining between them. CDR3 size: 15 residues. From germline, CDR1 is LNHDA and CDR2 SQIVND (reference sequence). As DNA, the CDR3 is TGTGCCAGTCGTCCACAGCAGGGTCCCACCGGGGAGCTGTTTTTT. This translates into CASRPQQGPTGELFF.

The chain has TRBV6-5 and TRBJ2-2, with D possibly being TRBD1 (6 bases). The length of the CDR3 is 14 residues. CDR1 MNHEY and CDR2 SVGAGI come from the germline V gene. The V end was cut by 6 bases, the J end by 6 bases, with 14 bases between. Here the CDR3 DNA reads TGTGCCAGCAGGAGGACAGCAGGCGCCGGGGAGCTGTTTTTT. Protein product: CASRRTAGAGELFF.

The chain has TRBV14 and TRBJ2-5; D might be TRBD1 (5 bases). Trimming pared 3 bases from V and 5 bases from J, leaving 25 bases between. Germline CDR1 and CDR2: SGHDN and FVKESK. This CDR3 spans 18 amino acids. CDR3 loop: CASSHTVSRGYRVETQYF. CDR3 bases: TGTGCCAGCAGCCACACCGTCTCTAGGGGCTACCGGGTGGAGACCCAGTACTTC. Together with reference TRBV14 and TRBJ2-5, the CDR3 gives the full variable domain: EAGVTQFPSHSVIEKGQTVTLRCDPISGHDNLYWYRRVMGKEIKFLLHFVKESKQDESGMPNNRFLAERTGGTYSTLKVQPAELEDSGVYFCASSHTVSRGYRVETQYFGPGTRLLVL.

With respect to this clone: At the DNA level, this CDR3 is encoded by other sequences in the same sample as well. V usage is TRBV6-6 and J usage is TRBJ1-1; D remains ambiguous. The CDR3 runs 14 residues. Trimming removed 0 bases at V and 1 base at J, with 6 bases between. Germline CDR1 is MNHNY and CDR2 is SVGAGI (reference sequence). In DNA form, the CDR3 reads TGTGCCAGCAGTTACTCGGAGGGGAACACTGAAGCTTTCTTT. Protein: CASSYSEGNTEAFF.

The gene calls are TRBV30 and TRBJ1-5, with 8 bases lining up with TRBD1. The CDR3 covers 13 residues. Trimming at V came to 5 bases and at J to 3 bases, leaving 3 bases not matched to a gene. The germline V gene has CDR1 GTSNPN and CDR2 SVGIG (reference sequence). The DNA for the CDR3 is TGTGCCTGGGGGACAGGAGACAATCAGCCCCAGCATTTT. This sequence encodes CAWGTGDNQPQHF. The full variable domain, its missing parts supplied by reference TRBV30 and TRBJ1-5, is SQTIHQWPATLVQPVGSPLSLECTVEGTSNPNLYWYRQAAGRGLQLLFYSVGIGQISSEVPQNLSASRPQDRQFILSSKKLLLSDSGFYLCAWGTGDNQPQHFGDGTRLSIL.

A single count supports this clone. This chain links TRBV6-4 with TRBJ2-5, with 8 bases fitting TRBD1. Germline V gene sequence: CDR1 MRHNA, CDR2 SNTAGT. Losses at the gene ends were 5 bases for V and 3 bases for J; bases not matched to a gene: 2. This CDR3 has 13 amino acids. CDR3 nucleotides: TGTGCCAGCAGTCCGACAGGGGAAGAGACCCAGTACTTC. This codes for CASSPTGEETQYF.

The chain recombines TRBV28 with TRBJ2-7; 9 positions match TRBD1. CDR1 and CDR2 (germline): MDHEN, SYDVKM. The J segment lost 4 bases and the V segment lost 6 bases, leaving 7 bases of the junction unmatched. CDR3 length: 14 residues. The CDR3 DNA reads TGTGCCAGCAGCCGCCGACAGGGGGGTTACGAGCAGTACGTC. The encoded protein is CASSRRQGGYEQYV.

This clone was picked up a small number of times. The J gene is TRBJ2-3, the V gene TRBV6-2 or TRBV6-3; 10 bases are shared with TRBD2. The CDR3 contains 21 residues. Germline trimming cut 0 bases from V and 2 bases from J; bases unmatched to any gene: 17. The germline gives CDR1 MNHEY, CDR2 SVGEGT. As DNA, the CDR3 is TGTGCCAGCAGTTACTCGAGATTTGAGGGGCTAGCGGGGGTTACCACAGATACGCAGTATTTT. It specifies CASSYSRFEGLAGVTTDTQYF.

The CDR3 spells CSASLQGNSNQPQHF. The CDR3 coding sequence is TGCAGTGCTAGTTTACAGGGGAATAGCAATCAGCCCCAGCATTTT. The rearrangement joins TRBV20-1 to TRBJ1-5, with 7 bases aligning to TRBD1. Per the germline V gene, CDR1 is DFQATT and CDR2 is SNEGSKA (reference sequence). V gave up 3 bases and J gave up 0 bases; unmatched junction bases: 5. The CDR3 is made up of 15 amino acids.

The chain joins TRBV30 to TRBJ1-6; no clear D. Germline CDR1 GTSNPN, CDR2 SVGIG (reference sequence). CDR3 size: 16 residues. V was trimmed by 1 base and J by 4 bases, leaving 14 bases between them. The CDR3 loop is CAWSAGWTGYNSPLHF. In DNA form, the CDR3 reads TGTGCCTGGAGTGCTGGCTGGACGGGGTATAATTCACCCCTCCACTTT. Full variable domain (missing parts from reference TRBV30 and TRBJ1-6): SQTIHQWPATLVQPVGSPLSLECTVEGTSNPNLYWYRQAAGRGLQLLFYSVGIGQISSEVPQNLSASRPQDRQFILSSKKLLLSDSGFYLCAWSAGWTGYNSPLHFGNGTRLTVT.

The rearrangement links TRBV12-3 or TRBV12-4 to TRBJ1-2, with D possibly matching TRBD1 (5 bases). The CDR3 sequence is 13 residues long. With 6 bases removed from V and 2 bases from J, the gap between germline ends came to 10 bases. The CDR3 DNA reads TGTGCCAGCAGAGGTCGACAGAACTATGGCTACACCTTC. Protein product: CASRGRQNYGYTF.

The chain couples TRBV2 to TRBJ2-2; 7 bases are shared with TRBD2. The germline gives CDR1 SNHLY, CDR2 FYNNEI. V shed 2 bases, J shed 6 bases, and the junction held 3 bases outside the gene matches. This CDR3 region has 14 residues. CDR3 nucleotide sequence: TGTGCCAGCAGTGAAAAGCGGGGTGCCGGGGAGCTGTTTTTT. Translating gives CASSEKRGAGELFF.

The V and J genes are TRBV3-1 (or the pseudogene TRBV3-2) and TRBJ2-7; 11 bases are a match to TRBD1. The germline V gene encodes CDR1 LGHDT and CDR2 YNNKEL (reference sequence). The CDR3 contains 15 residues. V trimming: 3 bases; J trimming: 4 bases; junction bases outside the gene matches: 5. CDR3 in DNA: TGTGCCAGCAGCCAGAGGGACAGGGGGAGGTACGAGCAGTACTTC. Residues: CASSQRDRGRYEQYF.

The J gene is TRBJ1-1, the V gene TRBV7-8; no firm D call. This CDR3 contains 13 residues. Germline values: CDR1 SGHVS, CDR2 FQNEAQ. The germline V and J ends were trimmed by 8 bases and 1 base, with 11 bases remaining between them. CDR3 bases: TGTGCCAGCGGACCTCGGGGGAACACTGAAGCTTTCTTT. Translation: CASGPRGNTEAFF.

V is TRBV5-1 and J is TRBJ2-2; D call uncertain. Deletions cut 1 base from V and 2 bases from J, with 21 bases between. The CDR3 extends over 19 amino acids. The germline V gene encodes CDR1 SGHRS and CDR2 YFSETQ. For the CDR3, the DNA is TGCGCCAGCAGCTTGCCAGTCAGGATTGGAAGTGTTAACACCGGGGAGCTGTTTTTT. Protein product: CASSLPVRIGSVNTGELFF. Filled out from reference TRBV5-1 and TRBJ2-2, the complete variable domain reads KAGVTQTPRYLIKTRGQQVTLSCSPISGHRSVSWYQQTPGQGLQFLFEYFSETQRNKGNFPGRFSGRQFSNSRSEMNVSTLELGDSALYLCASSLPVRIGSVNTGELFFGEGSRLTVL.

The chain couples TRBV6-5 to TRBJ2-5; maybe TRBD2 (7 bases). Germline V CDR1 and CDR2: MNHEY, SVGAGI. Trimming cost V 8 bases and J 4 bases, with 20 bases left between them. The CDR3 length is 15 residues. CDR3 coding DNA: TGTGCCAGCGAAGGAGGCAGGGGAGGGGCAGAGACCCAGTACTTC. This codes for CASEGGRGGAETQYF.

The count of this clone is one. The chain combines TRBV5-6 with TRBJ1-1; D not resolved. The V and J ends lost 4 bases and 0 bases respectively, with 16 bases between them. This CDR3 is built from 16 residues. CDR1 is SGHDT and CDR2 is YYEEEE in the germline V gene. The CDR3 here is CASSPPLTDLNTEAFF. For the CDR3, the DNA is TGTGCCAGCAGCCCACCGTTAACAGATTTGAACACTGAAGCTTTCTTT.

The chain is built from TRBV6-5 and TRBJ1-1; TRBD1 agrees at 7 bases. Germline-derived CDR1 and CDR2 are MNHEY and SVGAGI. This CDR3 has 13 amino acids. After removal of 6 bases from V and 5 bases from J, the junction contained 6 bases not matched to a gene. The CDR3 is CASSLQGRTEAFF. CDR3 DNA: TGTGCCAGCAGCCTACAGGGGCGGACTGAAGCTTTCTTT.